This T cell receptor beta chain is drawn from a study of identical twins. One entry per CDR3 protein, called by TCRdb with MiXCR from the 5' RACE reads. The profile covers around 280,000 distinct CDR3 sequences, with roughly 8.6% appearing a single time and over 2% taken by the ten largest. Trimming stripped 6 bases from V and 0 bases from J, with 8 bases between. The CDR3 runs to 13 residues. CDR1 is WSHSY and CDR2 is SAAADI in the germline V gene. This clonotype was observed a few times. The data also belong to a second study, concerning yellow fever vaccine responses in identical twins.

Sequencing used memory (CD45RO+) T cells sorted from blood. V usage is TRBV10-2 and J usage is TRBJ1-1; D call uncertain. This receptor was taken from a woman younger than 35 in good health. The CDR3 sequence: CASRDTVNTEAFF. The CDR3 DNA reads as TGCGCCAGCAGAGATACAGTGAACACTGAAGCTTTCTTT.